This TCR beta chain is from a study of cytotoxic CD8 clonotypes in ibrutinib-treated CLL. General study points: For progressing versus sustained-remission patients, sampling times were not the same.

This CDR3 region has 16 residues. V was pared by 0 bases and J by 2 bases, with 11 bases between. Germline assignment: CDR1 KGHSH and CDR2 LQKENI. Assay: immunoSEQ multiplex PCR; the TCRdb copy retains only in-frame clones and omits some. The sample carries 40,000 or so clones, roughly 49% recorded once. This clone was picked up a small number of times. Its antigen is still unknown. This TCR derives from a human donor with chronic lymphocytic leukemia. The V and J genes are TRBV18 and TRBJ1-3; a possible D gene is TRBD1 (5 bases). Material: PBMCs, obtained before ibrutinib treatment. In DNA form, the CDR3 reads TGTGCCAGCTCACCACCGACGGGACCTGCTGGAAACACCATATATTTT. As protein: CASSPPTGPAGNTIYF.